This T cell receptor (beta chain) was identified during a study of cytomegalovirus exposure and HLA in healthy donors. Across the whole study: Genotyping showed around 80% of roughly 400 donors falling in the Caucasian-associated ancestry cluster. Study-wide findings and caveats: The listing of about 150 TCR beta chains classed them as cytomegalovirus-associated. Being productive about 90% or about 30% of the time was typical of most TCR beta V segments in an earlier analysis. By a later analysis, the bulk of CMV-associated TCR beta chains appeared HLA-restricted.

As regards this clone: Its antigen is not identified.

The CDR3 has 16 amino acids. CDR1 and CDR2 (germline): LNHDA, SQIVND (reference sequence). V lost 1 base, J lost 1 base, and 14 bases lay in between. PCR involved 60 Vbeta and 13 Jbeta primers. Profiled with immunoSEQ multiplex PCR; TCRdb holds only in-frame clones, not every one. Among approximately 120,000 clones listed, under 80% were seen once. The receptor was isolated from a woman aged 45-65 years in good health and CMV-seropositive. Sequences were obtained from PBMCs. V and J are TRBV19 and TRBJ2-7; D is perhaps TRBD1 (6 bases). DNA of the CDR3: TGTGCCAGTAGTATAGCCCCGGGACACCAATCCTACGAGCAGTACTTC. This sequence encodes CASSIAPGHQSYEQYF.